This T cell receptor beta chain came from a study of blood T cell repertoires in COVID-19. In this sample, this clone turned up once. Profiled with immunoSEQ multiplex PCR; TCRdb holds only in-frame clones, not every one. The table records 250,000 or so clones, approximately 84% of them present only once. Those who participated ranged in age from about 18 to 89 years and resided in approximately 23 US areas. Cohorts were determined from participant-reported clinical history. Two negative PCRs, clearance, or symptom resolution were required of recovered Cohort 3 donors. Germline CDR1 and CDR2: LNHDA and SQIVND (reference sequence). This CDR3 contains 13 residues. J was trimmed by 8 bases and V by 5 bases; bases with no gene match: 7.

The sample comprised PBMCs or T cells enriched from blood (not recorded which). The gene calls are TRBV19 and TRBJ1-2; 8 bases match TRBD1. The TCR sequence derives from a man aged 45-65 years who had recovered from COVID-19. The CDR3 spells CASSAPGGDGYTF. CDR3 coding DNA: TGTGCCAGTAGTGCTCCAGGGGGCGACGGCTACACCTTC.